The 31 T cell receptor beta chains presented below share a single source sample, sequenced in a study of glioma-infiltrating T cells (dated by TCRdb to 2016 to 2018). Sequencing took place on an Illumina MiSeq. TCR alpha and beta CDR3 regions were amplified with the iRepertoire nested amplicon-rescue multiplex PCR (arm-PCR) platform from RNA. TCRdb reran the public reads through fastp at Q25 and MiXCR, keeping productive beta chains. Rows with a matching CDR3 protein are joined into one entry that keeps the most common DNA and genes. In this sample the table shows about 410,000 distinct CDR3 sequences, 41% of which occur a single time. Of the sample, about 11% falls within the top ten clones. Sequenced input: glioma tissue, nonneoplastic brain tissue, or PBMCs (not recorded which). These receptors all stem from a human donor with low-grade glioma or glioblastoma, undergoing nonglioma brain surgery, or in good health (not recorded which).

As for this clonotype: A much larger clone is a single base away; this may be a read error. This chain connects TRBV28 to TRBJ2-3, with D unclear. This CDR3 has 12 amino acids. The V gene's germline CDR1 is MDHEN and CDR2 SYDVKM. The CDR3 region is CASSTNTDTQCF. CDR3 DNA: TGTGCCAGCAGTACTAACACAGATACGCAGTGTTTT.

The chain couples TRBV7-8 to TRBJ2-7, with 11 bases matching TRBD2. The V gene end was trimmed by 2 bases and the J gene end by 3 bases; junction bases not matched to a gene: 6. The CDR3 covers 16 residues. Germline CDR1 and CDR2: SGHVS and FQNEAQ. The CDR3, as DNA: TGTGCCAGCAGCTTATTCATCGGGACTAGCGGCTACGAGCAGTACTTC. Translating gives CASSLFIGTSGYEQYF.

This chain uses TRBV4-2 with TRBJ1-1; D remains unclear. CDR1 is LGHNA, CDR2 YNFKEQ, per germline. The CDR3 length is 14 residues. V lost 0 bases and J 0 bases, leaving 5 bases between the germline ends. CDR3 sequence: CASSQDRMNTEAFF. The CDR3 nucleotides read TGTGCCAGCAGCCAAGATCGGATGAACACTGAAGCTTTCTTT.

V usage is TRBV27 and J usage is TRBJ2-1; 8 bases fit TRBD2. After removal of 5 bases from V and 10 bases from J, the junction contained 10 bases not matched to a gene. CDR1 and CDR2 (germline): MNHEY, SMNVEV (reference sequence). The CDR3 length is 14 residues. DNA of the CDR3: TGTGCCAGCAGTCTACTAGCGGACTCCTACGAGCAGTTCTTC. Translation: CASSLLADSYEQFF.

The J gene is TRBJ1-2, the V gene TRBV2; 7 bases match TRBD1. CDR1 is SNHLY and CDR2 is FYNNEI in the germline V gene. The CDR3 has 15 amino acids. V gave up 11 bases and J gave up 2 bases; unmatched junction bases: 14. CDR3 DNA: TGTGCCGGAACCCGGACAGGCCGGGGGAACTATGGCTACACCTTC. It encodes CAGTRTGRGNYGYTF.

The chain has TRBV5-1 and TRBJ2-3; 11 bases line up with TRBD2. Trimming at V came to 4 bases and at J to 7 bases, leaving 8 bases not matched to a gene. Germline values: CDR1 SGHRS, CDR2 YFSETQ. The CDR3 is 15 amino acids. CDR3 nucleotides: TGCGCCAGCAGCACGACCGGGACTAGCGGCTATACGCAGTATTTT. Encoded protein: CASSTTGTSGYTQYF.

This clonotype has a handful of counts. V usage is TRBV7-9 and J usage is TRBJ2-7, with 8 bases fitting TRBD2. The V segment lost 1 base and the J segment 4 bases; nucleotides outside the gene matches: 3. Germline V lookup: CDR1 SEHNR, CDR2 FQNEAQ (reference sequence). This CDR3 comprises 14 residues. CDR3 sequence reads: CASSLEIAGYEQYF. DNA of the CDR3: TGTGCCAGCAGCTTAGAGATAGCGGGGTACGAGCAGTACTTC.

As to this clonotype: A much larger clone lies a single base off, so this may be a read error. V and J are TRBV3-1 and TRBJ2-1, with TRBD2 identical over 7 bases. CDR3 size: 11 residues. From germline, CDR1 is LGHDT and CDR2 YNNKEL (reference sequence). This CDR3 reads CANSHGLGSFF. In DNA form, the CDR3 reads TGTGCCAACAGCCATGGACTAGGATCGTTCTTC.

The chain carries TRBV6-2 or TRBV6-3 and TRBJ2-7; 8 bases are a match to TRBD2. Germline V CDR1 and CDR2: MNHEY, SVGEGT. Germline trimming cut 0 bases from V and 1 base from J; bases unmatched to any gene: 14. The CDR3 length is 19 residues. The CDR3: CASSYSLAGFGGESYEQYF. The CDR3 nucleotides are TGTGCCAGCAGTTACTCCTTAGCGGGATTCGGGGGTGAATCCTACGAGCAGTACTTC.

The chain employs TRBV11-1 and TRBJ2-7, with D possibly being TRBD1 (5 bases). The V gene lost 5 bases and the J gene lost 3 bases, with 11 bases spanning the gap. Germline assignment: CDR1 SGHAT and CDR2 FQDESV (reference sequence). The CDR3 is 13 residues long. The CDR3 DNA follows: TGTGCCAGCAGCCCCGGACAAGTCTACGAGCAGTACTTC. This sequence encodes CASSPGQVYEQYF.

CDR3 sequence reads: CASVQGVGTEAFF. CDR3 nucleotides: TGTGCTAGTGTCCAGGGTGTCGGCACTGAAGCTTTCTTT. This chain links TRBV12-5 with TRBJ1-1; possibly TRBD1 for D (5 bases). Trimming left V 7 bases short and J 4 bases short, with 13 bases between. The CDR3 loop spans 13 amino acids. Germline CDR1 LGHNT, CDR2 FRNRAP.

This clonotype showed up just once. A junction end diverges from the germline sequence, so it may reflect a read error. The chain combines TRBV20-1 with TRBJ1-1, with D possibly TRBD1 on 5 matching bases. The CDR3 consists of 13 residues. Germline V gene data show CDR1 as DFQATT and CDR2 as SNEGSKA (reference sequence). Written as DNA, the CDR3 is TGCAGTGAAGCGAGGGCAGGGAGGTCTGAAGCTTACTTT. Its translation is CSEARAGRSEAYF.

The chain combines TRBV5-1 with TRBJ2-1; 7 positions match TRBD1. Germline values: CDR1 SGHRS, CDR2 YFSETQ. This CDR3 comprises 16 residues. V lost 4 bases to trimming and J lost 8 bases; unmatched junction nucleotides: 15. The CDR3 DNA reads TGCGCCAGCAGCCCCACTCCGGGACAGTCGCTCGATGAGCAGTTCTTC. This sequence encodes CASSPTPGQSLDEQFF.

This clonotype has a handful of counts. The chain combines TRBV7-2 with TRBJ2-3; possible D gene TRBD1, 6 bases. The germline V gene encodes CDR1 SGHTA and CDR2 FQGNSA. V lost 4 bases, J lost 3 bases, and 14 bases lay in between. CDR3 length: 15 residues. This chain's CDR3 is CASSSRGEGTDTQYF. The CDR3 DNA sequence: TGTGCCAGCAGCTCCAGGGGCGAGGGTACAGATACGCAGTATTTT.

The rearrangement uses TRBV2 and TRBJ1-4; D gene unclear. Trimming took off 0 bases at V and 11 bases at J, with 10 bases between the two ends. Per the germline V gene, CDR1 is SNHLY and CDR2 is FYNNEI. The CDR3 extends over 13 amino acids. In nucleotides, the CDR3 is TGTGCCAGCAGTGAAGCGCCGACGGTTAAACTGTTTTTT. This gives the protein CASSEAPTVKLFF.

This clonotype was detected a few times. This chain links TRBV6-2 or TRBV6-3 with TRBJ2-7, with D maybe TRBD2 (5 bases). The CDR3 contains 15 residues. Germline lookup yields CDR1 MNHEY and CDR2 SVGEGT. Trimming took off 5 bases at V and 6 bases at J, with 20 bases between the two ends. In DNA form, the CDR3 reads TGTGCCAGCAGTCCGGGGTCGGGAACGGTGAGCGAGCAGTACTTC. Its protein is CASSPGSGTVSEQYF.

This clonotype was seen many times. This rearrangement joins TRBV4-2 to TRBJ2-7; 10 bases are a match to TRBD1. Trimming cost V 0 bases and J 8 bases; bases outside gene matches: 7. Looked up from germline, CDR1 is LGHNA and CDR2 is YNFKEQ. The CDR3 is 15 residues long. CDR3 sequence (DNA): TGTGCCAGCAGCCAAGACGGGACAGGGGAAGATAAGCAGTACTTC. This gives the protein CASSQDGTGEDKQYF.

This clonotype appeared many times. The chain combines TRBV27 with TRBJ2-7, with a possible D match to TRBD1 (5 bases). Germline lookup yields CDR1 MNHEY and CDR2 SMNVEV (reference sequence). Trimming removed 2 bases at V and 6 bases at J, with 11 bases between. This CDR3 contains 13 residues. The CDR3 DNA reads TGTGCCAGCAGTTTAGACAGTCTGACCGAGCAGTACTTC. Its translation: CASSLDSLTEQYF.

This clonotype was observed many times. This chain uses TRBV25-1 with TRBJ2-7; 11 bases map to TRBD2. The ends lost 3 bases at V and 8 bases at J; junction bases unmatched: 6. CDR1 is MGHDK and CDR2 is SYGVNS in the germline V gene. This CDR3 spans 14 amino acids. CDR3 residues: CASSDRGLAGQQYF. DNA of the CDR3: TGTGCCAGCAGTGACAGAGGACTAGCGGGTCAGCAGTACTTC.

This chain uses TRBV4-2 with TRBJ2-7; D gene unclear. Germline CDR1 is LGHNA and CDR2 is YNFKEQ. This CDR3 region has 16 residues. V was cut by 5 bases and J by 0 bases, with 17 bases left in between. CDR3 nucleotide sequence: TGTGCCAGCAGCTTCCCCCCGGTGCTCTACTCCTACGAGCAGTACTTC. It yields the protein CASSFPPVLYSYEQYF.

The chain recombines TRBV6-2 or TRBV6-3 with TRBJ2-7; D tentatively reads TRBD1 or TRBD2 (5 bases each). CDR1 and CDR2 (germline): MNHEY, SVGEGT. V dropped 6 bases and J dropped 3 bases, with 15 bases sitting between them. This CDR3 region has 14 residues. The chain's CDR3 is CASSYGGRGYEQYF. The CDR3 DNA sequence: TGTGCCAGCAGCTATGGGGGACGGGGCTACGAGCAGTACTTC.

Comment on this clonotype: This sequence may be a read error, since a much larger clone differs from it by one base. The chain recombines TRBV6-2 or TRBV6-3 with TRBJ1-6; tentatively, D is TRBD1 (5 bases). The V gene lost 5 bases and the J gene lost 11 bases, with 16 bases spanning the gap. Germline values: CDR1 MNHEY, CDR2 SVGEGT. This CDR3 has 14 residues. The CDR3 reads CASSRGQSNPPLHF. In DNA form, the CDR3 reads TGTGCCAGCAGTCGCGGACAATCTAACCCACCCCTCCACTTT.

The chain carries TRBV5-4 and TRBJ2-5; possible D gene TRBD2, 5 bases. The CDR3 has 13 residues. Looked up from germline, CDR1 is SGHNT and CDR2 is YYREEE (reference sequence). Trimming removed 2 bases at V and 4 bases at J, with 9 bases between. DNA of the CDR3: TGTGCCAGCAGCTTCGCGGGTCCAGAGACCCAGTACTTC. This codes for CASSFAGPETQYF. The full variable domain, rest sourced from reference TRBV5-4 and TRBJ2-5, is ETGVTQSPTHLIKTRGQQVTLRCSSQSGHNTVSWYQQALGQGPQFIFQYYREEENGRGNFPPRFSGLQFPNYSSELNVNALELDDSALYLCASSFAGPETQYFGPGTRLLVL.

This chain links TRBV20-1 with TRBJ2-5, with D perhaps being TRBD1 or TRBD2 (5 bases each). V was pared by 4 bases and J by 5 bases, with 20 bases between. CDR1 is DFQATT and CDR2 is SNEGSKA in the germline V gene (reference sequence). CDR3 length: 15 residues. CDR3 sequence (DNA): TGCAGTGCTAATGGGTTAAGGGGAGTGTATGAGACCCAGTACTTC. Amino acids: CSANGLRGVYETQYF.

A note on this clonotype: This sequence may be a read error, since a much larger clone differs from it by one base. V gene TRBV28 combines with J gene TRBJ1-1; D is undetermined. Germline CDR1 reads MDHEN; CDR2 reads SYDVKM. The CDR3 runs 16 residues. Trimming stripped 2 bases from V and 1 base from J, with 14 bases between. CDR3 region: CASSLIGHRSNTEAFF. The CDR3, as DNA: TGTGCCAGCAGTTTAATTGGGCACAGATCGAACACTGAAGCTTTCTTT. Drawing the rest from reference TRBV28 and TRBJ1-1, the complete variable domain is DVKVTQSSRYLVKRTGEKVFLECVQDMDHENMFWYRQDPGLGLRLIYFSYDVKMKEKGDIPEGYSVSREKKERFSLILESASTNQTSMYLCASSLIGHRSNTEAFFGQGTRLTVV.

The CDR3 here is CASSQTRGRDTQYF. Written as DNA, the CDR3 is TGTGCCAGCAGCCAAACTCGAGGGAGGGATACGCAGTATTTT. This chain joins TRBV3-1 and TRBJ2-3; D is possibly TRBD2 (6 bases). V lost 2 bases and J lost 6, with 12 bases in between. Germline assignment: CDR1 LGHDT and CDR2 YNNKEL (reference sequence). The CDR3 totals 14 residues.

Points on this clonotype: A much larger clonotype is one base distant, so this may be a read error. V gene TRBV28 combines with J gene TRBJ1-6; possible D gene TRBD1, 5 bases. Per the germline V gene, CDR1 is MDHEN and CDR2 is SYDVKM. This CDR3 is built from 15 residues. The CDR3 sequence: CASSSTGLYNLPLHF. The CDR3 region has the DNA TGTGCCAGCAGTTCCACAGGACTCTATAATTTACCCCTCCACTTT.

About this clonotype itself: A clone one base away is much larger, so this may be a read error. V is TRBV20-1 and J is TRBJ1-5; D might be TRBD1 (5 bases). With 5 bases removed from V and 3 bases from J, the gap between germline ends came to 17 bases. CDR3 length: 15 amino acids. The germline CDR1 and CDR2 sequences are DFQATT and SNEGSKA (reference sequence). CDR3 sequence (DNA): TGCAGTGCTCTCCCGGGGAGGGGAGACAATCAGCCCCAGCATTTT. Protein sequence: CSALPGRGDNQPQHF.

Of note for this clonotype: A much larger clone is a single base away; this may be a read error. V is TRBV6-8 and J is TRBJ2-3; D unresolved. This CDR3 comprises 13 residues. Germline values: CDR1 MNHGY, CDR2 SAAAGT. Trimming took 8 bases from V and 5 from J, leaving 14 bases between them. The CDR3 sequence: CASGKRTKDTQYF. The CDR3 DNA sequence: TGTGCCAGCGGGAAAAGGACCAAAGATACGCAGTATTTT.

As regards this clonotype: Lacking the conserved final phenylalanine or tryptophan, this CDR3 likely reflects a read error. This chain links TRBV18 with TRBJ1-6; 7 nucleotides align to TRBD1. Looked up from germline, CDR1 is KGHSH and CDR2 is LQKENI. J lost 5 bases, V lost 5 bases, and 3 bases had no gene match. The CDR3 extends over 14 amino acids. The CDR3 sequence: CASSTGTDNSPLHI. CDR3 bases: TGTGCCAGCTCAACTGGGACAGATAATTCACCCCTCCACATT.

This clonotype was picked up many times. The chain is built from TRBV20-1 and TRBJ2-1; D not certain. The CDR3 spans 13 residues. V lost 3 bases, J lost 0 bases, and 6 bases lay in between. CDR1 and CDR2 (germline): DFQATT, SNEGSKA (reference sequence). CDR3 region: CSASGYSYNEQFF. CDR3 coding DNA: TGCAGTGCTAGTGGCTACTCCTACAATGAGCAGTTCTTC.